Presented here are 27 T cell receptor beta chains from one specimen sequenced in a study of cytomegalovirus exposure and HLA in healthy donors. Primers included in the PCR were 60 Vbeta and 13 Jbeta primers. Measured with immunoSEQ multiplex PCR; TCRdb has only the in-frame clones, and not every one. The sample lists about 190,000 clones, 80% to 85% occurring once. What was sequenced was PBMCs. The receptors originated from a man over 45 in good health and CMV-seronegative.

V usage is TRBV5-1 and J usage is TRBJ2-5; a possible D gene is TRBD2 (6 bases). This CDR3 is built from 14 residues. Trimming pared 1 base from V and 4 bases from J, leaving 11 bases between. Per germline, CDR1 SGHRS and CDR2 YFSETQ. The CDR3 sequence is CASSLNRRAETQYF. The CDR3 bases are TGCGCCAGCAGCTTGAACAGGAGGGCAGAGACCCAGTACTTC.

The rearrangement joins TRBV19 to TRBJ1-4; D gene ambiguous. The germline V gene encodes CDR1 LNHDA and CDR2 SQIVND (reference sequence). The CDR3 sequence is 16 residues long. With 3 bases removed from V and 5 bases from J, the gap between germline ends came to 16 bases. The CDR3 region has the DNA TGTGCCAGTAGTATCCTCGGGTCTCATAGGAATGAAAAACTGTTTTTT. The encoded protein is CASSILGSHRNEKLFF.

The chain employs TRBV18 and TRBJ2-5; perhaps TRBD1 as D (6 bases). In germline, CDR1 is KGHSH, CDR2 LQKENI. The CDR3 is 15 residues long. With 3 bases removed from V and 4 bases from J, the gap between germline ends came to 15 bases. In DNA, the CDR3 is TGTGCCAGCTCACCCCTAACAGGGACCCCAGAGACCCAGTACTTC. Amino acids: CASSPLTGTPETQYF.

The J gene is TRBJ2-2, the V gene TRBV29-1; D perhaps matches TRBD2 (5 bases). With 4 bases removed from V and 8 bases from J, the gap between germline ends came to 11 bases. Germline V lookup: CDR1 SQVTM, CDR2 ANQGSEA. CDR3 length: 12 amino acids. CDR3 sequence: CSVVRDGGELFF. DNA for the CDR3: TGCAGCGTTGTCCGGGATGGTGGGGAGCTGTTTTTT.

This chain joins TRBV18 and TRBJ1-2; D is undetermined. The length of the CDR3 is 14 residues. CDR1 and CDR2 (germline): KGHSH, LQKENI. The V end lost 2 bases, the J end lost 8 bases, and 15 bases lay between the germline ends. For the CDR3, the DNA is TGTGCCAGCTCACCAAGCAGCCCCGAGCGGGGCTACACCTTC. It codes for CASSPSSPERGYTF.

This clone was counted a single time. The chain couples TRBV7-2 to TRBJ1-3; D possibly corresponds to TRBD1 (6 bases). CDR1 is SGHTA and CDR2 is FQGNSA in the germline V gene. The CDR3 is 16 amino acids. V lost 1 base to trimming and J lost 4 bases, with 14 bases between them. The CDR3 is CASSLVQGSSGNTIYF. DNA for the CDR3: TGTGCCAGCAGCTTAGTACAGGGAAGTTCCGGAAACACCATATATTTT.

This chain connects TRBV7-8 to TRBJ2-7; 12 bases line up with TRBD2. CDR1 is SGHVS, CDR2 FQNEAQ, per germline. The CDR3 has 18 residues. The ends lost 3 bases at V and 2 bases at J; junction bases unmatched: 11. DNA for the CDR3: TGTGCCAGCAGCTTCTGGGCTAGCGGGGGGGCGGCTGCCTACGAGCAGTACTTC. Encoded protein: CASSFWASGGAAAYEQYF. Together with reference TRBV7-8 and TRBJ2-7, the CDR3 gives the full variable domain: GAGVSQSPRYKVAKRGQDVALRCDPISGHVSLFWYQQALGQGPEFLTYFQNEAQLDKSGLPSDRFFAERPEGSVSTLKIQRTQQEDSAVYLCASSFWASGGAAAYEQYFGPGTRLTVT.

The CDR3 region has the DNA TGTGCCAGCAGCCACTATGGGAGGGGGAGGGCCTCTGGGGCCAACGTCCTGACTTTC. Protein product: CASSHYGRGRASGANVLTF. J is TRBJ2-6 and V is TRBV11-2, with D possibly TRBD2 on 7 matching bases. The CDR3 extends over 19 amino acids. Trimming took off 5 bases at V and 0 bases at J, with 20 bases between the two ends. Germline V gene sequence: CDR1 SGHAT, CDR2 FQNNGV.

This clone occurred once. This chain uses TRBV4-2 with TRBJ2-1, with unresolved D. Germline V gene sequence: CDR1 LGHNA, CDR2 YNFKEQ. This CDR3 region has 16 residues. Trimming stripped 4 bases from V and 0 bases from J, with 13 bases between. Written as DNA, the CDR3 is TGTGCCAGCAGCCTAACACAACTAAGCTCCTACAATGAGCAGTTCTTC. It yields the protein CASSLTQLSSYNEQFF.

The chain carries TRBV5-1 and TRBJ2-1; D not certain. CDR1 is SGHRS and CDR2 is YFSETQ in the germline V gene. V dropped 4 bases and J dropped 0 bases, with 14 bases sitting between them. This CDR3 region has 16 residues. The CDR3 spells CASSRRLPSSYNEQFF. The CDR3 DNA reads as TGCGCCAGCAGCAGAAGACTCCCAAGCTCCTACAATGAGCAGTTCTTC.

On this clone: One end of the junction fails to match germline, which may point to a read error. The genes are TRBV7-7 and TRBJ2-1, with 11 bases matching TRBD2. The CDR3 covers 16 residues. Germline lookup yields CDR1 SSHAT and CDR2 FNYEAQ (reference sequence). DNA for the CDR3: TGTGCTAGCAGCTTAGGTGGACTAGCGGGTTACAATGAGCAGTTCTTC. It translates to CASSLGGLAGYNEQFF.

The CDR3 nucleotides are TGTGCCAGCAGCTTAGGGGCACCGACCACAGATACGCAGTATTTT. It translates to CASSLGAPTTDTQYF. The rearrangement uses TRBV7-9 and TRBJ2-3; D ambiguous. Germline V gives CDR1 SEHNR, CDR2 FQNEAQ (reference sequence). The CDR3 is made up of 15 amino acids. V was cut by 1 base and J by 2 bases, with 10 bases left in between. Variable domain in full (rest from reference TRBV7-9 and TRBJ2-3): DTGVSQNPRHKITKRGQNVTFRCDPISEHNRLYWYRQTLGQGPEFLTYFQNEAQLEKSRLLSDRFSAERPKGSFSTLEIQRTEQGDSAMYLCASSLGAPTTDTQYFGPGTRLTVL.

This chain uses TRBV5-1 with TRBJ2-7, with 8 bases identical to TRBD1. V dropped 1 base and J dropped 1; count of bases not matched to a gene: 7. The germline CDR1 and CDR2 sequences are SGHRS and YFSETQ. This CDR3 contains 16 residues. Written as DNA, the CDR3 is TGCGCCAGCAGCTTGTCGGGGCAGGGGGCTTCCTACGAGCAGTACTTC. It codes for CASSLSGQGASYEQYF.

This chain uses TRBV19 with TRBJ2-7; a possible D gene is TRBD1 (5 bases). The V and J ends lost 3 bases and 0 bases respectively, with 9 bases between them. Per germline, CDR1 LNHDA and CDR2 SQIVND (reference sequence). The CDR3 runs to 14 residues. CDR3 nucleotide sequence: TGTGCCAGTAGTATGACAGATAGCTCCTACGAGCAGTACTTC. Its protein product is CASSMTDSSYEQYF. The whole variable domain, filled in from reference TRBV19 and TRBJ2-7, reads DGGITQSPKYLFRKEGQNVTLSCEQNLNHDAMYWYRQDPGQGLRLIYYSQIVNDFQKGDIAEGYSVSREKKESFPLTVTSAQKNPTAFYLCASSMTDSSYEQYFGPGTRLTVT.

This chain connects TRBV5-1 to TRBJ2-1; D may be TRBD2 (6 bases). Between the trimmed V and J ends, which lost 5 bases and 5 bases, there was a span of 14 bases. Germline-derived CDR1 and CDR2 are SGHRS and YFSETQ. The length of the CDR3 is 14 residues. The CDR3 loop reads CASRGTPVNNEQFF. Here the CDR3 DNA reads TGCGCCAGCAGAGGGACTCCCGTTAACAATGAGCAGTTCTTC.

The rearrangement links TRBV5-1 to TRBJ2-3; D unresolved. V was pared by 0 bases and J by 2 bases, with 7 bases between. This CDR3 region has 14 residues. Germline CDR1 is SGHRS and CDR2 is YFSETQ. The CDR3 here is CASSLGGYTDTQYF. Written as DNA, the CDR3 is TGCGCCAGCAGCTTGGGAGGCTACACAGATACGCAGTATTTT.

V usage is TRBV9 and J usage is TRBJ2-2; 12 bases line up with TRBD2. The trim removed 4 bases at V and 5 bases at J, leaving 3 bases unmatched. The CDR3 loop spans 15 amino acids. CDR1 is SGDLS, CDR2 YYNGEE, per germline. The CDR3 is CASSLGTSGTGELFF. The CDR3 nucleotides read TGTGCCAGCAGCCTAGGGACTAGCGGGACCGGGGAGCTGTTTTTT.

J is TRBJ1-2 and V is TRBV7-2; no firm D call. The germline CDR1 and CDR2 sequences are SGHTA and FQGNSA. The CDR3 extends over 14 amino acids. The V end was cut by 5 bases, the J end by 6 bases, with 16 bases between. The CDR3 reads CASSKGPAGDGYTF. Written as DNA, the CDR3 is TGTGCCAGCAGCAAAGGCCCGGCCGGGGATGGCTACACCTTC.

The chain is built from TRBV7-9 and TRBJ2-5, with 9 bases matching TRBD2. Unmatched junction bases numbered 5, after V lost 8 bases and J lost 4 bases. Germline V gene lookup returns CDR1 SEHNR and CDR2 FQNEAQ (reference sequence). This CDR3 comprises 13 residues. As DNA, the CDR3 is TGTGCCAGCGGGTATAGCGGGAGAGAGACCCAGTACTTC. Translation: CASGYSGRETQYF.

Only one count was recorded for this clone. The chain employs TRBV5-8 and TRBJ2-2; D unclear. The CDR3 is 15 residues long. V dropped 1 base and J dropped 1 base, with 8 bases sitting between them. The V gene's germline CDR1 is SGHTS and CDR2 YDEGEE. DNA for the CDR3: TGTGCCAGCAGCTTGCACCCAGTGAACACCGGGGAGCTGTTTTTT. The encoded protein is CASSLHPVNTGELFF.

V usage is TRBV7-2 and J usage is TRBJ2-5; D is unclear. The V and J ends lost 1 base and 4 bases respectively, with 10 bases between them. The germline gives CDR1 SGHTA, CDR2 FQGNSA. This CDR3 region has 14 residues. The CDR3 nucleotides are TGTGCCAGCAGCTTAGGGCTCCCATCAGAGACCCAGTACTTC. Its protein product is CASSLGLPSETQYF.

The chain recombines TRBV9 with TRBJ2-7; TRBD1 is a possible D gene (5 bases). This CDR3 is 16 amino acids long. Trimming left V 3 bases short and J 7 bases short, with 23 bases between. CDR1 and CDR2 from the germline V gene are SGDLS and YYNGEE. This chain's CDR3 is CASSATPGPEVMEQYF. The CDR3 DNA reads TGTGCCAGCAGCGCAACTCCAGGGCCTGAAGTTATGGAGCAGTACTTC.

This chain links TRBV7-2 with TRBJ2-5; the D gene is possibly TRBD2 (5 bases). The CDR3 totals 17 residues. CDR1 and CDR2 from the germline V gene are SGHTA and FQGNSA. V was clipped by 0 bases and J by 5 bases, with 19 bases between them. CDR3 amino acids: CASSLANLPGPGETQYF. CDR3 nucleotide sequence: TGTGCCAGCAGCTTAGCGAATCTTCCCGGGCCGGGGGAGACCCAGTACTTC.

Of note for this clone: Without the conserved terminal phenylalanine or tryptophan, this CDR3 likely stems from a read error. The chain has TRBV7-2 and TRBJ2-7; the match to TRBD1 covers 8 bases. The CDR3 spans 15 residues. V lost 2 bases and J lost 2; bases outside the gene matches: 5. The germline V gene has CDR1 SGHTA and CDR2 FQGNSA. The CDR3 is CASSLTAGQAYEQYL. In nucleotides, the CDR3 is TGTGCCAGCAGCTTAACGGCGGGACAGGCCTACGAGCAGTACCTC.

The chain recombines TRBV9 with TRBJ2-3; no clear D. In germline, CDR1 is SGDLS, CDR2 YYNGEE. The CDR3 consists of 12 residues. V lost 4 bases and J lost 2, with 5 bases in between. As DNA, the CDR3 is TGTGCCAGCAGCATACACACAGATACGCAGTATTTT. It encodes CASSIHTDTQYF.

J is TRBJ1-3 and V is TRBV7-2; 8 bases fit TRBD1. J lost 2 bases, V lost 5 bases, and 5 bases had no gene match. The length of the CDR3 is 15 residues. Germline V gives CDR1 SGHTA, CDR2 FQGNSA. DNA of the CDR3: TGTGCCAGCAGCCTCGGGACAGGCCCTGGAAACACCATATATTTT. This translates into CASSLGTGPGNTIYF.

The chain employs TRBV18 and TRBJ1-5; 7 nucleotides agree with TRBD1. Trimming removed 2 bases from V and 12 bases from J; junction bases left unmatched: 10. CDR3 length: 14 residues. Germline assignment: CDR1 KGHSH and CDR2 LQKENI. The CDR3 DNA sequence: TGTGCCAGCTCACCAGGACAGGAACCGGGTCTCCAGCATTTT. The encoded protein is CASSPGQEPGLQHF.